One T cell receptor beta chain is described in this entry. Antigen: not known. The sample is drawn from a study of cytomegalovirus exposure and HLA in healthy donors. Overall study: HLA-typed donors were the source of about 85 million unique TCRs held in an early data release. General study points: Reported findings show TCR beta sequences accurately forecast HLA-A and HLA-B alleles in most subjects. Diagnosis of cytomegalovirus status made by the classifier reportedly showed high specificity and sensitivity.

PCR was performed using 60 Vbeta and 13 Jbeta primers. Data came from immunoSEQ multiplex PCR; TCRdb stores just in-frame clones and leaves some out. The sample consists of 60,000 to 75,000 clones, roughly 66% of them appearing once. The CDR3 length is 17 residues. V shed 5 bases, J shed 5 bases, and the junction held 9 bases outside the gene matches. Germline V lookup: CDR1 SGHTA, CDR2 FQGTGA. The source is a woman between 45 and 60 years old in good health and CMV-seronegative. The J gene is TRBJ2-3, the V gene TRBV7-3; 14 bases are a match to TRBD2. Sequencing was performed on PBMCs. CDR3 DNA: TGTGCCAGCAGCCTCCGACTAGCGGGAGGGTGGGGAGATACGCAGTATTTT. Translating gives CASSLRLAGGWGDTQYF.